The 27 T cell receptor beta chains below come from one sample, sequenced in a study of regulatory T cells in long-lasting Graves disease. Time point given: newly diagnosed GD, antithyroid drugs for less than 3 months. The TCR library was prepared using RNA isolated from PBMCs. Construction of the TCR beta libraries employed iRepertoire HTBI primers in conjunction with Arm-PCR of CDR3 regions. TCRdb recomputed calls from the multiplex PCR reads with MiXCR, one row per CDR3 protein. The repertoire has about 540,000 distinct CDR3 sequences, roughly 13% of them found once; the top ten carry about 10%. These data also formed part of another study, on T cells in Graves' hyperthyroidism and ophthalmopathy.

Sequenced material: peripheral blood mononuclear cells (PBMCs), taken at new diagnosis, from a patient treated with antithyroid drugs. The receptors were sampled from a man in his thirties or forties with Graves disease.

This chain joins TRBV10-3 and TRBJ2-1; TRBD1 matches 8 bases. The J segment lost 10 bases and the V segment lost 10 bases, leaving 9 bases of the junction unmatched. The CDR3 totals 12 residues. The germline V gene has CDR1 ENHRY and CDR2 SYGVKD. This CDR3 is CATAQGDREQFF. In nucleotides, the CDR3 is TGTGCCACCGCGCAGGGGGACAGGGAGCAGTTCTTC.

The V gene is TRBV9, the J gene TRBJ2-1; TRBD2 agrees at 12 bases. Germline V gene sequence: CDR1 SGDLS, CDR2 YYNGEE. CDR3 length: 15 residues. With V trimmed by 4 bases and J by 8 bases, 7 bases remained unmatched. The CDR3 region is CASSSRLAGVYEQFF. CDR3 DNA sequence: TGTGCCAGCAGCTCGCGACTAGCGGGAGTCTATGAGCAGTTCTTC.

In its sample, this clonotype was seen many times. J is TRBJ2-7 and V is TRBV19; 13 nucleotides agree with TRBD2. The CDR3 has 16 residues. J gave up 0 bases and V 6 bases, and 5 bases lay outside the gene matches. Per germline, CDR1 LNHDA and CDR2 SQIVND (reference sequence). CDR3 sequence: CASSPTSGRSSYEQYF. The CDR3 nucleotides are TGTGCCAGTAGCCCGACTAGCGGGAGGAGCTCCTACGAGCAGTACTTC.

This clonotype was seen a handful of times. For the CDR3, the DNA is TGTGCCAGCAGTTTAGGGACTAGGCGCACCGGGGAGCTGTTTTTT. This gives the protein CASSLGTRRTGELFF. The chain is built from TRBV27 and TRBJ2-2, with TRBD2 identical over 8 bases. CDR3 length equals 15 residues. V was clipped by 2 bases and J by 4 bases; unmatched bases: 3. The germline gives CDR1 MNHEY, CDR2 SMNVEV (reference sequence).

This clonotype was observed a few times. The chain is built from TRBV6-5 and TRBJ2-1; 7 bases line up with TRBD2. The CDR3 extends over 16 amino acids. With 4 bases clipped from V and 4 bases from J, the junction kept 10 bases outside the gene matches. Germline V gives CDR1 MNHEY, CDR2 SVGAGI. The CDR3: CASSSPGTTIYNEQFF. The CDR3 nucleotides read TGTGCCAGCAGTTCCCCAGGGACTACCATATACAATGAGCAGTTCTTC.

This chain joins TRBV2 and TRBJ2-2, with D unresolved. The CDR3 extends over 10 amino acids. CDR1 and CDR2 (germline): SNHLY, FYNNEI. The V end lost 8 bases, the J end lost 8 bases, and 6 bases lay between the germline ends. CDR3 DNA: TGTGCCAGCGGTCTAGGGGAGCTGTTTTTT. The encoded protein is CASGLGELFF.

This clonotype was detected many times. This chain uses TRBV12-3 or TRBV12-4 with TRBJ2-7; D is unresolved. CDR3 length equals 13 residues. Trimming shortened V by 4 bases and J by 4 bases, and 11 bases separated the two germline ends. The CDR3 region is CASSSGPLYEQYF. The CDR3 region has the DNA TGTGCCAGCAGTTCCGGGCCTTTATACGAGCAGTACTTC.

This clonotype was detected ten times or more. The V gene is TRBV12-3 or TRBV12-4, the J gene TRBJ1-1, with D unclear. The V end lost 5 bases, the J end lost 1 base, and 14 bases lay between the germline ends. The CDR3 loop spans 15 amino acids. The DNA for the CDR3 is TGTGCCAGCAGTCCGGAGGACTTCCCGAACACTGAAGCTTTCTTT. It codes for CASSPEDFPNTEAFF.

This clonotype has at least ten counts. The rearrangement links TRBV5-1 to TRBJ2-1, with D possibly matching TRBD2 (6 bases). The CDR3 sequence is 15 residues long. Trimming cost V 4 bases and J 7 bases, with 18 bases left between them. The V gene's germline CDR1 is SGHRS and CDR2 YFSETQ. CDR3 DNA: TGCGCCAGCAGCGGGGGGATCGGAACGGGGAATGAGCAGTTCTTC. Residues: CASSGGIGTGNEQFF.

This clonotype was counted at least ten times. The gene calls are TRBV12-3 or TRBV12-4 and TRBJ2-2; D ambiguous. Trimming pared 7 bases from V and 5 bases from J, leaving 5 bases between. The CDR3 runs 11 residues. The CDR3 DNA reads TGTGCCAGCACCCTAACCGGGGAGCTGTTTTTT. The encoded protein is CASTLTGELFF.

This clonotype was observed many times. V and J are TRBV24-1 and TRBJ2-5, with TRBD1 matching over 10 bases. J was trimmed by 3 bases and V by 5 bases; bases with no gene match: 8. This CDR3 has 16 residues. Per the germline V gene, CDR1 is KGHDR and CDR2 is SFDVKD. The CDR3 nucleotides are TGTGCCACCAGTGGCCGGACAGGGGGTTTAGAAGAGACCCAGTACTTC. It yields the protein CATSGRTGGLEETQYF.

This clonotype came up many times. V gene TRBV7-2 combines with J gene TRBJ1-4; D not resolved. The CDR3 totals 14 residues. Trimming stripped 5 bases from V and 6 bases from J, with 13 bases between. Germline V gene data show CDR1 as SGHTA and CDR2 as FQGNSA. The CDR3 bases are TGTGCCAGCAGCCTCCTCACGAGGGATGAAAAACTGTTTTTT. It codes for CASSLLTRDEKLFF.

This clonotype came up many times. This rearrangement joins TRBV20-1 to TRBJ1-1; D remains ambiguous. Germline values: CDR1 DFQATT, CDR2 SNEGSKA (reference sequence). V lost 7 bases to trimming and J lost 0 bases, with 12 bases between them. This CDR3 is built from 13 residues. The CDR3 region has the DNA TGCAGTGGTCGCGCGGGCCTGAACACTGAAGCTTTCTTT. Encoded protein: CSGRAGLNTEAFF.

This clonotype has at least ten counts. The rearrangement joins TRBV12-3 or TRBV12-4 to TRBJ1-2; 8 nucleotides match TRBD1. Trimming removed 3 bases from V and 7 bases from J; junction bases left unmatched: 13. CDR3 length: 16 amino acids. CDR3 coding DNA: TGTGCCAGCAGTTTCAAAAAGACAGGGGAAGGCCCTGGCTACACCTTC. This encodes CASSFKKTGEGPGYTF.

This clonotype was counted a few times. The rearrangement links TRBV7-2 to TRBJ1-6, with 11 bases that match TRBD1. This CDR3 region has 14 residues. Unmatched junction bases numbered 3, after V lost 4 bases and J lost 10 bases. Germline V CDR1 and CDR2: SGHTA, FQGNSA. CDR3 nucleotides: TGTGCCAGCAGCTCGGACAGGGGGCGGTCACCCCTCCACTTT. The encoded protein is CASSSDRGRSPLHF.

This clonotype was detected many times. V and J are TRBV28 and TRBJ2-5, with TRBD1 matching 9 bases. Germline V CDR1 and CDR2: MDHEN, SYDVKM. V trimming: 6 bases; J trimming: 6 bases; junction bases outside the gene matches: 5. This CDR3 spans 13 amino acids. The CDR3 protein is CASRPGTGQTQYF. The CDR3 DNA follows: TGTGCCAGCAGGCCCGGGACAGGGCAGACCCAGTACTTC.

This clonotype was observed a few times. The V call is TRBV5-1, the J call TRBJ1-5; D may be TRBD1 (5 bases). Trimming shortened V by 7 bases and J by 1 base, and 9 bases separated the two germline ends. The CDR3 runs 13 residues. Germline V CDR1 and CDR2: SGHRS, YFSETQ. CDR3 DNA sequence: TGCGCCAGCCGGTCAGGGAGCAATCAGCCCCAGCATTTT. It encodes CASRSGSNQPQHF. Complete variable domain (other parts from reference TRBV5-1 and TRBJ1-5): KAGVTQTPRYLIKTRGQQVTLSCSPISGHRSVSWYQQTPGQGLQFLFEYFSETQRNKGNFPGRFSGRQFSNSRSEMNVSTLELGDSALYLCASRSGSNQPQHFGDGTRLSIL.

This clonotype was detected many times. The V call is TRBV9, the J call TRBJ2-7, with D possibly TRBD2 on 5 matching bases. The CDR3 sequence is 14 residues long. V gave up 4 bases and J gave up 7 bases, with 18 bases separating them. In germline, CDR1 is SGDLS, CDR2 YYNGEE. CDR3: CASSFSREGREQYF. DNA for the CDR3: TGTGCCAGCAGCTTCTCCCGGGAAGGCCGTGAGCAGTACTTC.

This clonotype was seen only a few times. This sequence joins TRBV5-1 and TRBJ2-2; 7 nucleotides agree with TRBD1. This CDR3 comprises 15 residues. Germline lookup yields CDR1 SGHRS and CDR2 YFSETQ. Losses at the gene ends were 0 bases for V and 7 bases for J; bases not matched to a gene: 6. The CDR3 DNA follows: TGCGCCAGCAGCTTGGGAGTAGGGGGCGTCGGGGAGCTGTTTTTT. Amino acids: CASSLGVGGVGELFF.

This clonotype has just a few counts. This may come from a read error, since a much larger clone is one base off. The V gene is TRBV7-9, the J gene TRBJ2-7, with D maybe TRBD2 (5 bases). Germline loops: CDR1 SEHNR, CDR2 FQNEAQ (reference sequence). The CDR3 length is 15 residues. The CDR3 DNA follows: TGTGCCAGCAGCCTCAGCGGACCGTACTCCCACGAGCAGTACTTC. Translation: CASSLSGPYSHEQYF.

This clonotype was seen ten or more times. The chain is built from TRBV2 and TRBJ2-1; D possibly matches TRBD1 or TRBD2 (5 bases each). CDR1 SNHLY and CDR2 FYNNEI come from the germline V gene. The CDR3 sequence is 13 residues long. Trimming pared 4 bases from V and 8 bases from J, leaving 12 bases between. The chain's CDR3 is CASSGTLGDEQFF. CDR3 DNA sequence: TGTGCCAGCAGTGGGACATTGGGGGATGAGCAGTTCTTC.

Ten or more counts support this clonotype. J is TRBJ2-1 and V is TRBV20-1, with 10 bases aligning to TRBD2. Per germline, CDR1 DFQATT and CDR2 SNEGSKA (reference sequence). V was clipped by 6 bases and J by 7 bases; unmatched bases: 12. This CDR3 spans 15 amino acids. The DNA for the CDR3 is TGCAGTGCAGTCTCCCCGGGACTAGCGTGGAATGAGCAGTTCTTC. Its translation is CSAVSPGLAWNEQFF.

CDR3 amino acids: CAWSDRISGNTIYF. The DNA of the CDR3 is TGTGCCTGGAGTGACAGGATCTCTGGAAACACCATATATTTT. The rearrangement uses TRBV30 and TRBJ1-3; tentatively, D is TRBD1 (5 bases). The CDR3 has 14 amino acids. Germline CDR1 reads GTSNPN; CDR2 reads SVGIG (reference sequence). Trimming pared 1 base from V and 0 bases from J, leaving 7 bases between.

The sample holds many counts of this clonotype. The V gene is TRBV12-3 or TRBV12-4, the J gene TRBJ2-5; the D is unclear. Trimming shortened V by 6 bases and J by 2 bases, and 16 bases separated the two germline ends. This CDR3 has 15 amino acids. As DNA, the CDR3 is TGTGCCAGCAGGTCAGGAACCTTTGAGCAAGAGACCCAGTACTTC. It encodes CASRSGTFEQETQYF.

This sequence joins TRBV27 and TRBJ1-2; perhaps TRBD1 as D (5 bases). Trimming shortened V by 8 bases and J by 5 bases, and 12 bases separated the two germline ends. The CDR3 has 12 residues. In germline, CDR1 is MNHEY, CDR2 SMNVEV (reference sequence). The CDR3 DNA reads TGTGCCAGCCCCGGGGCGCAATATGGCTACACCTTC. Translated, it gives CASPGAQYGYTF.

The table lists this clonotype with a few counts. The J gene is TRBJ1-5, the V gene TRBV19, with D possibly being TRBD1 (5 bases). This CDR3 is 12 amino acids long. The germline V gene encodes CDR1 LNHDA and CDR2 SQIVND (reference sequence). V lost 10 bases and J 4 bases, leaving 11 bases between the germline ends. The CDR3 nucleotides are TGTGCCACTGGGGGGGAGAATCAGCCCCAGCATTTT. As protein: CATGGENQPQHF.

The chain has TRBV20-1 and TRBJ1-5, with 7 bases lining up with TRBD1. Germline values: CDR1 DFQATT, CDR2 SNEGSKA (reference sequence). V lost 5 bases and J lost 5; bases outside the gene matches: 6. The CDR3 is 13 amino acids. The CDR3 protein is CSAFTGVHQPQHF. The CDR3 nucleotides read TGCAGTGCTTTCACAGGGGTGCATCAGCCCCAGCATTTT.